The 19 T cell receptor beta chains in this list originate from one sample, sequenced in a study of shared clonotypes between healthy human individuals. The table came from immunoSEQ multiplex PCR; TCRdb's copy has only in-frame clones and leaves some out. This repertoire shows about half a million clones, less than 80% found once; its top ten account for 10% to 15%. Sequencing was performed on PBMCs. The receptors come from a woman in her thirties or forties in good health. Some clones in this sample may be carry-over from other donors' samples.

V is TRBV7-2 and J is TRBJ2-4; 8 nucleotides match TRBD2. Per the germline V gene, CDR1 is SGHTA and CDR2 is FQGNSA. V gave up 3 bases and J gave up 6 bases; unmatched junction bases: 7. CDR3 size: 15 residues. In DNA, the CDR3 is TGTGCCAGCAGCTTTACCGGAACTAGCGGAAACATTCAGTACTTC. This encodes CASSFTGTSGNIQYF. Full variable domain (outside the CDR3, taken from reference TRBV7-2 and TRBJ2-4): GAGVSQSPSNKVTEKGKDVELRCDPISGHTALYWYRQSLGQGLEFLIYFQGNSAPDKSGLPSDRFSAERTGGSVSTLTIQRTQQEDSAVYLCASSFTGTSGNIQYFGAGTRLSVL.

The chain joins TRBV15 to TRBJ1-4; 7 nucleotides match TRBD1. This CDR3 region has 15 residues. The V gene end was trimmed by 2 bases and the J gene end by 6 bases; junction bases not matched to a gene: 6. Germline CDR1 and CDR2: LNHNV and YYDKDF (reference sequence). This CDR3 is CATSRPRQGYEKLFF. The CDR3 DNA is TGTGCCACCAGCAGACCGCGACAGGGATATGAAAAACTGTTTTTT.

A note on this clone: Other DNA variants within this sample encode the same CDR3. CDR3 loop: CASSGTGGNQPQHF. Written as DNA, the CDR3 is TGTGCCAGCAGCGGGACAGGGGGCAATCAGCCCCAGCATTTT. The rearrangement uses TRBV2 and TRBJ1-5; 10 bases fit TRBD1. The V gene end was trimmed by 6 bases and the J gene end by 2 bases; junction bases not matched to a gene: 1. Germline CDR1 SNHLY, CDR2 FYNNEI. This CDR3 comprises 14 residues. Drawing the rest from reference TRBV2 and TRBJ1-5, the complete variable domain is EPEVTQTPSHQVTQMGQEVILRCVPISNHLYFYWYRQILGQKVEFLVSFYNNEISEKSEIFDDQFSVERPDGSNFTLKIRSTKLEDSAMYFCASSGTGGNQPQHFGDGTRLSIL.

The rearrangement links TRBV7-2 to TRBJ2-5; D is undetermined. V was clipped by 1 base and J by 2 bases, with 8 bases between them. Germline-derived CDR1 and CDR2 are SGHTA and FQGNSA. The CDR3 has 14 amino acids. Written as DNA, the CDR3 is TGTGCCAGCAGCTTAGGAGCGCTACAAGAGACCCAGTACTTC. The encoded protein is CASSLGALQETQYF.

The V call is TRBV6-5, the J call TRBJ1-6; 7 bases are a match to TRBD1. Unmatched junction bases numbered 7, after V lost 6 bases and J lost 11 bases. The CDR3 length is 13 residues. CDR1 MNHEY and CDR2 SVGAGI come from the germline V gene. The CDR3 DNA is TGTGCCAGCAGCGACAGGGACGGCACACCCCTCCACTTT. Protein: CASSDRDGTPLHF.

V and J are TRBV29-1 and TRBJ2-5; 9 nucleotides line up with TRBD1. The better agreement between TRBJ2-7 and the DNA end casts doubt on the J call. CDR3 size: 14 residues. Germline CDR1 and CDR2: SQVTM and ANQGSEA. Here the CDR3 DNA reads TGCAGCGTTGAAGCCGGGACAGGGAATTACGAGCAGTACTTC. This encodes CSVEAGTGNYEQYF.

CDR3 DNA sequence: TGTGCCAGCAGTATCGGACCGTATCGAGCCGACACAGATACGCAGTATTTT. Encoded protein: CASSIGPYRADTDTQYF. The chain joins TRBV27 to TRBJ2-3; D unresolved. The V end lost 5 bases, the J end lost 2 bases, and 20 bases lay between the germline ends. Germline V gene lookup returns CDR1 MNHEY and CDR2 SMNVEV (reference sequence). The CDR3 totals 17 residues.

V gene TRBV7-2 combines with J gene TRBJ1-1, with D possibly being TRBD1 (5 bases). The V end lost 0 bases, the J end lost 1 base, and 12 bases lay between the germline ends. The germline gives CDR1 SGHTA, CDR2 FQGNSA. CDR3 length: 16 residues. CDR3 in amino acids: CASSLAWGRRNTEAFF. The CDR3 DNA sequence: TGTGCCAGCAGCTTAGCGTGGGGACGGAGGAACACTGAAGCTTTCTTT. The entire variable domain, with the rest obtained from reference TRBV7-2 and TRBJ1-1, is as follows: GAGVSQSPSNKVTEKGKDVELRCDPISGHTALYWYRQSLGQGLEFLIYFQGNSAPDKSGLPSDRFSAERTGGSVSTLTIQRTQQEDSAVYLCASSLAWGRRNTEAFFGQGTRLTVV.

Note on this clone: The same CDR3 is also encoded by other DNA sequences in this sample. The gene calls are TRBV6-1 and TRBJ1-5, with D possibly TRBD1 on 5 matching bases. CDR1 is MNHNS and CDR2 is SASEGT in the germline V gene. V gave up 4 bases and J gave up 2 bases, with 12 bases separating them. CDR3 length equals 15 residues. The CDR3 region has the DNA TGTGCCAGCAGTGTTGGCCGGGGACGCAATCAGCCCCAGCATTTT. It encodes CASSVGRGRNQPQHF.

This sequence joins TRBV12-5 and TRBJ1-2; D perhaps matches TRBD1 (5 bases). The CDR3 has 15 residues. Trimming shortened V by 0 bases and J by 2 bases, and 10 bases separated the two germline ends. Germline V lookup: CDR1 LGHNT, CDR2 FRNRAP. CDR3 amino acids: CASGLVTQGNYGYTF. The CDR3 DNA follows: TGTGCTAGTGGTTTGGTAACCCAGGGAAACTATGGCTACACCTTC.

This rearrangement joins TRBV27 to TRBJ2-7, with D possibly TRBD2 on 6 matching bases. V lost 7 bases and J 3 bases, leaving 19 bases between the germline ends. The CDR3 sequence is 15 residues long. Germline values: CDR1 MNHEY, CDR2 SMNVEV (reference sequence). The CDR3 DNA follows: TGTGCCAGCAAACCCCGGCGGGACCAGGGCTACGAGCAGTACTTC. Its protein is CASKPRRDQGYEQYF.

The chain couples TRBV10-2 to TRBJ2-7, with D possibly being TRBD1 (6 bases). The germline CDR1 and CDR2 sequences are WSHSY and SAAADI. The CDR3 contains 13 residues. Trimming cost V 6 bases and J 2 bases, with 11 bases left between them. CDR3 sequence: CASSHGQPYEQYF. In DNA form, the CDR3 reads TGCGCCAGCAGCCACGGACAGCCCTACGAGCAGTACTTC.

This clone was observed a handful of times. The chain recombines TRBV7-2 with TRBJ2-5; D not certain. Germline loops: CDR1 SGHTA, CDR2 FQGNSA. V was trimmed by 5 bases and J by 6 bases, leaving 13 bases between them. The CDR3 is made up of 13 amino acids. The CDR3 region has the DNA TGTGCCAGCAGCACCAACCGTCTTCAGACCCAGTACTTC. Protein sequence: CASSTNRLQTQYF. Together with reference TRBV7-2 and TRBJ2-5, the CDR3 gives the full variable domain: GAGVSQSPSNKVTEKGKDVELRCDPISGHTALYWYRQSLGQGLEFLIYFQGNSAPDKSGLPSDRFSAERTGGSVSTLTIQRTQQEDSAVYLCASSTNRLQTQYFGPGTRLLVL.

The V and J genes are TRBV19 and TRBJ1-5; 7 bases align to TRBD1. Per the germline V gene, CDR1 is LNHDA and CDR2 is SQIVND (reference sequence). The CDR3 consists of 16 residues. V lost 8 bases, J lost 0 bases, and 10 bases stayed unmatched. The CDR3 DNA reads as TGTGCCAGTCGAGCCTCAGGGGGTTATAGCAATCAGCCCCAGCATTTT. This gives the protein CASRASGGYSNQPQHF.

The chain uses TRBV7-9 and TRBJ2-1; 9 bases agree with TRBD2. CDR1 is SEHNR and CDR2 is FQNEAQ in the germline V gene (reference sequence). The CDR3 has 14 residues. V was pared by 8 bases and J by 0 bases, with 2 bases of the junction left unmatched. The CDR3 here is CASLSGSSYNEQFF. The CDR3 DNA reads as TGTGCCAGCCTTAGCGGGAGCTCCTACAATGAGCAGTTCTTC.

Remarks on this clone: One end of the junction varies from germline; a read error may be responsible. This chain connects TRBV7-7 to TRBJ2-1; 11 nucleotides match TRBD2. The CDR3 contains 15 residues. Germline CDR1 reads SSHAT; CDR2 reads FNYEAQ (reference sequence). CDR3 region: CASSLTSGEYNEQFF. The CDR3 DNA sequence: TGTGCTAGCAGCTTGACTAGCGGGGAATACAATGAGCAGTTCTTC.

The chain carries TRBV5-4 and TRBJ2-3; 12 nucleotides match TRBD2. Germline loops: CDR1 SGHNT, CDR2 YYREEE (reference sequence). CDR3 length: 16 residues. Losses at the gene ends were 4 bases for V and 5 bases for J; bases not matched to a gene: 8. As DNA, the CDR3 is TGTGCCAGCAGCACGACTAGCGGGGGACGTGGAGATACGCAGTATTTT. Translation: CASSTTSGGRGDTQYF.

The chain carries TRBV15 and TRBJ1-5, with D perhaps TRBD1 (6 bases). Germline assignment: CDR1 LNHNV and CDR2 YYDKDF (reference sequence). This CDR3 comprises 18 residues. With 0 bases removed from V and 5 bases from J, the gap between germline ends came to 20 bases. CDR3 DNA: TGTGCCACCAGCAGAGATCCTTCCGGGACACCGGGGTATCAGCCCCAGCATTTT. Its protein product is CATSRDPSGTPGYQPQHF.

This clone has only a few counts. This chain joins TRBV27 and TRBJ2-5; 9 positions agree with TRBD1. V dropped 0 bases and J dropped 5; count of bases not matched to a gene: 13. Germline CDR1 and CDR2: MNHEY and SMNVEV (reference sequence). The CDR3 covers 18 residues. The CDR3 sequence is CASSLSNHRGPTFETQYF. In nucleotides, the CDR3 is TGTGCCAGCAGTTTATCCAATCACAGGGGGCCGACCTTCGAGACCCAGTACTTC.